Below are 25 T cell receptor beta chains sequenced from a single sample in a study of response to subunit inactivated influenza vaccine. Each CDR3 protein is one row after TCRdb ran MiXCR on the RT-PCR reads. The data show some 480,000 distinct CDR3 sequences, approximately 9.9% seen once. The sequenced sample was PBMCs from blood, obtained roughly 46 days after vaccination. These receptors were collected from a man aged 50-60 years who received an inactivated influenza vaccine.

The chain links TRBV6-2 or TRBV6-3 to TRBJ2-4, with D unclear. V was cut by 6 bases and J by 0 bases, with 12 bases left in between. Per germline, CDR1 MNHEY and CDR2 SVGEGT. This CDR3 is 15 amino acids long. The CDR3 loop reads CASSFHYGAKNIQYF. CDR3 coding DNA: TGTGCCAGCAGCTTTCATTACGGAGCCAAAAACATTCAGTACTTC.

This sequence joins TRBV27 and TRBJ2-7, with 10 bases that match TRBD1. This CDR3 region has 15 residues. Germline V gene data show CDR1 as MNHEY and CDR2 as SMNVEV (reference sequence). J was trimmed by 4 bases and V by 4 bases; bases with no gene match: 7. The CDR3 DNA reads TGTGCCAGCAGTTCAACCGGGACAGGGGTTTACGAGCAGTACTTC. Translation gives CASSSTGTGVYEQYF.

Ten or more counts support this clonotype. CDR3 sequence (DNA): TGCAGCGTTGAGGGGACAAATGGCTACACCTTC. As protein: CSVEGTNGYTF. The chain combines TRBV29-1 with TRBJ1-2; D perhaps matches TRBD1 (6 bases). This CDR3 region has 11 residues. Trimming left V 3 bases short and J 6 bases short, with 8 bases between. Germline CDR1 reads SQVTM; CDR2 reads ANQGSEA. The full variable domain, rest sourced from reference TRBV29-1 and TRBJ1-2, is SAVISQKPSRDICQRGTSLTIQCQVDSQVTMMFWYRQQPGQSLTLIATANQGSEATYESGFVIDKFPISRPNLTFSTLTVSNMSPEDSSIYLCSVEGTNGYTFGSGTRLTVV.

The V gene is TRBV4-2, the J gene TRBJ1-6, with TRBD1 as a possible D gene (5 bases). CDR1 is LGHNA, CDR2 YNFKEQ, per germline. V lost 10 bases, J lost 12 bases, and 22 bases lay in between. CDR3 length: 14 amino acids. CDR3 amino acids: CATSTGNQIEPLHF. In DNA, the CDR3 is TGTGCCACATCAACAGGAAACCAGATAGAACCCCTCCACTTT.

The chain's CDR3 is CASSPGTEGSFGYTF. The CDR3 coding sequence is TGTGCCAGCAGCCCCGGGACAGAGGGGAGTTTCGGCTACACCTTC. The V and J genes are TRBV7-2 and TRBJ1-2; 7 nucleotides agree with TRBD1. V shed 5 bases and J 8 bases; nucleotides not matched to a gene: 14. CDR1 and CDR2 (germline): SGHTA, FQGNSA. The CDR3 sequence is 15 residues long.

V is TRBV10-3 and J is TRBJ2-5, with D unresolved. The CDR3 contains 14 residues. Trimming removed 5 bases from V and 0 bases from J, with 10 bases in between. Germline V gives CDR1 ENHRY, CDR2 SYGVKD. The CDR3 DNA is TGTGCCATCAGTAAGGTTCCGGACCAAGAGACCCAGTACTTC. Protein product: CAISKVPDQETQYF.

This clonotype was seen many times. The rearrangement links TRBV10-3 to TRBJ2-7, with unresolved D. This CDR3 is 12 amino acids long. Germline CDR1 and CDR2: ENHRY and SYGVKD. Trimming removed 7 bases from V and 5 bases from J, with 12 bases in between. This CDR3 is CAIKNVSHEQYF. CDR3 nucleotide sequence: TGTGCCATCAAGAACGTCTCACACGAGCAGTACTTC.

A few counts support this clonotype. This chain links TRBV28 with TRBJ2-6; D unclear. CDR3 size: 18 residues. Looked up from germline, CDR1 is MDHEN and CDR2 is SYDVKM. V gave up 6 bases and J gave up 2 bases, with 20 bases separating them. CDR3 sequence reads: CASSYPGPIPAGANVLTF. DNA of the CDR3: TGTGCCAGCAGCTACCCCGGACCTATACCGGCTGGGGCCAACGTCCTGACTTTC.

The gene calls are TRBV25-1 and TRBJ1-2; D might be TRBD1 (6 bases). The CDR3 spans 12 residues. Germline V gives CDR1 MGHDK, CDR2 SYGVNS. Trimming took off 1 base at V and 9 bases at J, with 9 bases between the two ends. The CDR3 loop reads CASSEFRGRYTF. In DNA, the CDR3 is TGTGCCAGCAGTGAATTCAGGGGCCGCTACACCTTC.

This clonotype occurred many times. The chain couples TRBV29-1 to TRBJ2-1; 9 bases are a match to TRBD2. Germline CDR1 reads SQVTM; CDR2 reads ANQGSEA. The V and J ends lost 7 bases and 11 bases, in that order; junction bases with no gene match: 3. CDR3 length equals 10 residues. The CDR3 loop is CSALAGKQFF. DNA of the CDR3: TGCAGCGCCCTAGCGGGGAAGCAGTTCTTC.

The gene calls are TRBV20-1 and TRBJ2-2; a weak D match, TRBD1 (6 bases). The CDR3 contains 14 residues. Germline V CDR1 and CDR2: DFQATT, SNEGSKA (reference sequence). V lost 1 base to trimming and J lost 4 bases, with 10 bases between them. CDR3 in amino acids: CSARVARGTGELFF. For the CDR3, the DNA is TGCAGTGCTAGAGTTGCCAGGGGCACCGGGGAGCTGTTTTTT.

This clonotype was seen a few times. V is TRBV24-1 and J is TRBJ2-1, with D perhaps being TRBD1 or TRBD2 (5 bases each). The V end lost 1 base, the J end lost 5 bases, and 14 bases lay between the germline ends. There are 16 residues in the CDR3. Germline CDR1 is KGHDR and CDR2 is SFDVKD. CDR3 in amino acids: CATSDFGGTNDNEQFF. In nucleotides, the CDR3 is TGTGCCACCAGTGATTTTGGGGGTACTAACGACAATGAGCAGTTCTTC.

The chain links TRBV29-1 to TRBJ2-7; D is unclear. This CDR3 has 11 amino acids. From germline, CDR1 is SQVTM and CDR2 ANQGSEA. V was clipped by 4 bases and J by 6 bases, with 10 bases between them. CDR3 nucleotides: TGCAGCGTTGGTGCAGTTTCCGAGCAGTACTTC. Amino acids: CSVGAVSEQYF.

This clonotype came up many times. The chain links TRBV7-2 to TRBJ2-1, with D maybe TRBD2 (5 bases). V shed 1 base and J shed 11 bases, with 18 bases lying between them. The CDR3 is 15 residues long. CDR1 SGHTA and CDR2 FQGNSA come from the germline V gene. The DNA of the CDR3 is TGTGCCAGCAGCTTAGTTGAGGGTCCCTTTAATCAGCAGTTCTTC. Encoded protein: CASSLVEGPFNQQFF.

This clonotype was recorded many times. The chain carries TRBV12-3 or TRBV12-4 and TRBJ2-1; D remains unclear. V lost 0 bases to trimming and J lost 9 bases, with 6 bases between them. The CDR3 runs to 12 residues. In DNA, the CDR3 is TGTGCCAGCAGTTTAGCCCCCGGTGAGCAGTTCTTC. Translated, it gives CASSLAPGEQFF.

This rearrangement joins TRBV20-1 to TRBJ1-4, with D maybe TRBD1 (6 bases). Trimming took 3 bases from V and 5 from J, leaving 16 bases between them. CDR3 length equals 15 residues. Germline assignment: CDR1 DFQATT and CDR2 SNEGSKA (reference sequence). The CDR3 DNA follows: TGCAGTGCTAGCACCAGGACAGCTCTCAATGAAAAACTGTTTTTT. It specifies CSASTRTALNEKLFF.

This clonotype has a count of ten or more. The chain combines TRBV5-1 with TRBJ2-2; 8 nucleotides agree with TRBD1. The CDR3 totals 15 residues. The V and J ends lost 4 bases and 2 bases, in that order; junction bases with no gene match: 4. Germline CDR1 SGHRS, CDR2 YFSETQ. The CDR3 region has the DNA TGCGCCAGCAGCCAGACAGGGGATAACACCGGGGAGCTGTTTTTT. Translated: CASSQTGDNTGELFF.

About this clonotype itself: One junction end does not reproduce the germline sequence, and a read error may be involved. CDR3 sequence reads: CASSFQGRAF. CDR3 coding DNA: TGTGCCAGCAGTTTTCAGGGAAGAGCTTTT. The J gene is TRBJ1-4, the V gene TRBV12-3 or TRBV12-4, with a tentative D call TRBD1 (5 bases). This CDR3 has 10 amino acids.

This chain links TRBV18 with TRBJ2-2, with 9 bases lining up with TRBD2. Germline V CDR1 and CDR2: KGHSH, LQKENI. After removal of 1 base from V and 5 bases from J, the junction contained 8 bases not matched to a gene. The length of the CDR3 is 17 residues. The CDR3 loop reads CASSPRLAGGITGELFF. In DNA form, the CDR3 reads TGTGCCAGCTCACCACGACTTGCGGGAGGGATAACCGGGGAGCTGTTTTTT.

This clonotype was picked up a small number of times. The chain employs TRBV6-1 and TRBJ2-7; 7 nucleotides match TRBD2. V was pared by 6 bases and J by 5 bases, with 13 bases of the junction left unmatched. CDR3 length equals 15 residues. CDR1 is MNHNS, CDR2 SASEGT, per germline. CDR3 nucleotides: TGTGCCAGCAGAGCCGGGACTACCGGGAGCCACGAGCAGTACTTC. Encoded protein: CASRAGTTGSHEQYF.

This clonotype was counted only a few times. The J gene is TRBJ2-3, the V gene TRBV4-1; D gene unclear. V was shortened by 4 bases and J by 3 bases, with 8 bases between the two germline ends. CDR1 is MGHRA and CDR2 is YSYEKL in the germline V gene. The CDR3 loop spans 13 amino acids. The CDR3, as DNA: TGCGCCAGCAGCCCTCAGGATACAGATACGCAGTATTTT. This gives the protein CASSPQDTDTQYF.

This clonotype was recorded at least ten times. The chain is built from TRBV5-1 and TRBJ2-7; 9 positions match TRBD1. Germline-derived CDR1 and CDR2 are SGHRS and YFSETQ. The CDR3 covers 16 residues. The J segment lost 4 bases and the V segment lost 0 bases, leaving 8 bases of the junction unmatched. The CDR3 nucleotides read TGCGCCAGCAGCTTGGGACCAGGGACAGGGACATACGAGCAGTACTTC. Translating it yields CASSLGPGTGTYEQYF.

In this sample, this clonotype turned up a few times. DNA for the CDR3: TGTGCCAGCACCCTCCTCTTAGGGGTTTCTGGCTACACCTTC. The encoded protein is CASTLLLGVSGYTF. The chain has TRBV12-3 or TRBV12-4 and TRBJ1-2; a possible D gene is TRBD1 (5 bases). The ends were cut back, 7 bases at V and 7 bases at J, with 19 bases in the middle. The CDR3 is 14 amino acids.

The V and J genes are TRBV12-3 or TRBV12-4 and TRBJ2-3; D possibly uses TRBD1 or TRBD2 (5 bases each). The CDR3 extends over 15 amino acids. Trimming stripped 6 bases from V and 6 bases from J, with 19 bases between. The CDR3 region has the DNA TGTGCCAGCAGCGGAACCTTTGCTCGGGACGATACGCAGTATTTT. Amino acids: CASSGTFARDDTQYF.

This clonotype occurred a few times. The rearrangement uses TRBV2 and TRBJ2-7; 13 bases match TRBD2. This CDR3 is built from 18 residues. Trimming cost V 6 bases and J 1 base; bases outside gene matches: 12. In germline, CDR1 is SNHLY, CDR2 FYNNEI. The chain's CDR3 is CASRATSGRAPLSYEQYF. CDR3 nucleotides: TGTGCCAGCAGAGCTACTAGCGGGAGGGCCCCGCTGTCCTACGAGCAGTACTTC.